These T cell receptor beta chains were read from a single sample in a study of CD8+ T cells in alopecia areata. The protocol was immunoSEQ multiplex PCR, while the TCRdb copy is restricted to in-frame clones and leaves out a portion. The sample lists under 130,000 clones; about nine tenths were seen once. The source was CD8+ T cells sorted from blood, collected between weeks 30 and 35, from a patient treated with tofacitinib. The receptors originated from a human donor with alopecia areata. Each CDR3 is given with its conserved first and last residue. The order of the fields is D gene, J gene, clone size, V gene, CDR3 protein, CDR3 DNA. A D gene is named only where the DNA matches it firmly. Only some rows state a clone size, as once, few, many or a class for expanded clones.

TRBD1	TRBJ2-7	NA	TRBV13	CASSKDRGFYEQYF	TGTGCCAGCAGCAAGGACAGGGGGTTCTACGAGCAGTACTTC
NA	TRBJ2-3	NA	TRBV11-2	CASSSGENTQYF	TGTGCCAGCAGCTCCGGTGAAAATACGCAGTATTTT
NA	TRBJ2-2	NA	TRBV30	CAWSVFEANTGELFF	TGTGCCTGGAGTGTGTTTGAGGCGAACACCGGGGAGCTGTTTTTT
NA	TRBJ2-4	NA	TRBV6-5	CASSYAYRGGNIQYF	TGTGCCAGCAGTTACGCCTACAGGGGGGGAAACATTCAGTACTTC
NA	TRBJ2-7	NA	TRBV30	CACSPGYEQYF	TGTGCCTGCTCCCCGGGGTACGAGCAGTACTTC
NA	TRBJ1-1	NA	TRBV6-5	CASSYRQGSRNTEAFF	TGTGCCAGCAGTTACCGCCAGGGAAGTAGGAACACTGAAGCTTTCTTT
NA	TRBJ2-1	NA	TRBV27	CASRPPGRDEQFF	TGTGCCAGCAGACCCCCGGGCCGGGATGAGCAGTTCTTC
NA	TRBJ2-1	NA	TRBV15	CATSGDRVNEQFF	TGTGCCACCAGCGGGGACCGTGTAAATGAGCAGTTCTTC
NA	TRBJ2-3	NA	TRBV9	CASSSGDLDTQYF	TGTGCCAGCAGCTCAGGGGACTTAGATACGCAGTATTTT
NA	TRBJ2-2	once	TRBV7-9	CASSRPRVGNTGELFF	TGTGCCAGCAGCCGCCCGCGGGTCGGCAACACCGGGGAGCTGTTTTTT
NA	TRBJ2-1	NA	TRBV7-9	CASSFGGEPNEQFF	TGTGCCAGCAGCTTCGGTGGGGAGCCCAATGAGCAGTTCTTC
TRBD2	TRBJ2-1	NA	TRBV29-1	CSHGISGPNEQFF	TGCAGCCACGGGATTAGCGGGCCCAATGAGCAGTTCTTC
NA	TRBJ1-2	NA	TRBV29-1	CSVQDPLFVGYTF	TGCAGCGTCCAGGACCCGCTTTTTGTTGGCTACACCTTC
TRBD1	TRBJ1-1	NA	TRBV14	CASSDRVTEAFF	TGTGCCAGCTCGGACAGGGTGACTGAAGCTTTCTTT
NA	TRBJ1-1	NA	TRBV7-9	CASSSPDEPWGTEAFF	TGTGCCAGCAGCTCGCCGGACGAACCCTGGGGCACTGAAGCTTTCTTT
NA	TRBJ2-3	NA	TRBV5-1	CASSSGAGGTTDTQYF	TGCGCCAGCAGCTCGGGGGCCGGGGGAACCACAGATACGCAGTATTTT
NA	TRBJ2-7	NA	TRBV2	CASSEGASYEQYF	TGTGCCAGCAGTGAAGGGGCTAGCTACGAGCAGTACTTC
TRBD2	TRBJ2-1	NA	TRBV14	CASSQPSGGLTDEQFF	TGTGCCAGCAGCCAACCAAGCGGGGGGCTCACGGATGAGCAGTTCTTC
NA	TRBJ2-7	NA	TRBV27	CASSSTFSDYEQYF	TGTGCCAGCAGTTCCACCTTCTCAGACTACGAGCAGTACTTC
NA	TRBJ1-1	NA	TRBV7-9	CASSPAADTEAFF	TGTGCCAGCAGCCCCGCGGCCGATACTGAAGCTTTCTTT
NA	TRBJ2-2	once	TRBV5-1	CASSLGRKDTYTGELFF	TGCGCCAGCAGCTTGGGACGTAAGGACACCTACACCGGGGAGCTGTTTTTT
TRBD2	TRBJ2-3	NA	TRBV25-1	CASSGSGMDTQYF	TGTGCCAGCAGTGGTAGCGGGATGGATACGCAGTATTTT
NA	TRBJ1-6	few	TRBV7-9	CASSRTASNSPLHF	TGTGCCAGCAGCCGGACGGCAAGCAATTCACCCCTCCACTTT
NA	TRBJ1-5	NA	TRBV7-6	CASSLGGDLSVGNQPQHF	TGTGCCAGCAGCTTAGGGGGGGACTTAAGCGTTGGCAATCAGCCCCAGCATTTT
NA	TRBJ2-7	NA	TRBV7-6	CASSLAGQNYEQYF	TGTGCCAGCAGCTTAGCTGGGCAGAACTACGAGCAGTACTTC
NA	TRBJ2-1	few	TRBV12-5	CASGLSTTSDEQFF	TGTGCTAGTGGTTTGTCTACAACTAGTGATGAGCAGTTCTTC
NA	TRBJ2-3	NA	TRBV30	CAWSVRGTDTQYF	TGTGCCTGGAGTGTAAGAGGAACAGATACGCAGTATTTT
NA	TRBJ2-7	NA	TRBV4-1	CASSHPGAFEQYF	TGCGCCAGCAGCCACCCCGGAGCCTTCGAGCAGTACTTC
NA	TRBJ1-5	NA	TRBV27	CASSQLTLGANQPQHF	TGTGCCAGCAGCCAGCTTACTCTGGGGGCCAATCAGCCCCAGCATTTT
TRBD2	TRBJ2-1	NA	TRBV7-2	CASSLSGGGEYNEQFF	TGTGCCAGCAGCTTATCAGGCGGGGGTGAATACAATGAGCAGTTCTTC
TRBD2	TRBJ2-1	NA	TRBV5-6	CASSPVAGASYNEQFF	TGTGCCAGCAGCCCTGTAGCGGGAGCTTCCTACAATGAGCAGTTCTTC
NA	TRBJ2-6	once	TRBV11-3	CASSLRGLTGANVLTF	TGTGCCAGCAGCTTAAGGGGCCTGACTGGGGCCAACGTCCTGACTTTC
NA	TRBJ2-1	NA	TRBV15	CATGGLSYNEQFF	TGTGCCACCGGGGGGCTTTCCTACAATGAGCAGTTCTTC
TRBD1	TRBJ2-2	NA	TRBV5-4	CASSWTGTGELFF	TGTGCCAGCAGCTGGACAGGAACCGGGGAGCTGTTTTTT
NA	TRBJ1-2	once	TRBV5-1	CASSLYTGKAFRNYGYTF	TGCGCCAGCAGCTTATATACGGGGAAAGCCTTTCGAAACTATGGCTACACCTTC
NA	TRBJ2-3	NA	TRBV9	CASSEGDRTRTDTQYF	TGTGCCAGCAGCGAGGGGGATAGGACCCGCACAGATACGCAGTATTTT
NA	TRBJ2-1	NA	TRBV2	CASIGSVAYNEQFF	TGTGCCAGCATAGGGTCAGTGGCCTACAATGAGCAGTTCTTC
TRBD1	TRBJ1-1	NA	TRBV5-1	CASSLGTGMNTEAFF	TGCGCCAGCAGCTTGGGGACAGGGATGAACACTGAAGCTTTCTTT
TRBD1	TRBJ1-2	NA	TRBV4-1	CASSQVRPGQGVYGYTF	TGCGCCAGCAGCCAAGTTCGACCGGGACAGGGAGTCTATGGCTACACCTTC
NA	TRBJ2-7	NA	TRBV6-5	CAISEDYEQYF	TGTGCCATCAGTGAGGACTACGAGCAGTACTTC
NA	TRBJ2-1	NA	TRBV10-1	CASSVSISLNEQFF	TGCGCCAGCAGTGTGAGTATTAGCCTCAATGAGCAGTTCTTC
NA	TRBJ1-2	NA	TRBV6-5	CASSPSQGWRGGYTF	TGTGCCAGCAGTCCCAGTCAGGGATGGAGAGGGGGCTACACCTTC
NA	TRBJ1-1	NA	TRBV2	CASTGPVAFF	TGTGCCAGCACGGGGCCGGTGGCTTTCTTT
TRBD2	TRBJ2-7	NA	TRBV5-6	CASSQIRASGIYEQYF	TGTGCCAGCAGCCAAATCCGTGCTAGCGGGATTTACGAGCAGTACTTC
NA	TRBJ1-2	NA	TRBV30	CAWTGDAYGYTF	TGTGCCTGGACAGGGGACGCCTATGGCTACACCTTC
NA	TRBJ1-1	NA	TRBV27	CASRLNLNTEAFF	TGTGCCAGCAGATTAAACTTGAACACTGAAGCTTTCTTT
TRBD1	TRBJ1-5	NA	TRBV4-1	CASSQVTGDQPQHF	TGCGCCAGCAGCCAAGTGACAGGGGATCAGCCCCAGCATTTT
TRBD2	TRBJ2-5	NA	TRBV30	CASSGTSGSQETQYF	TGTGCCAGTAGCGGGACTAGCGGGTCACAAGAGACCCAGTACTTC
TRBD1	TRBJ2-1	NA	TRBV4-1	CASSLTVGQGGYNEQFF	TGCGCCAGCAGCCTAACCGTAGGACAGGGGGGCTACAATGAGCAGTTCTTC
NA	TRBJ1-2	NA	TRBV9	CASSVEDGDRYGYTF	TGTGCCAGCAGCGTAGAGGATGGGGACCGCTATGGCTACACCTTC
NA	TRBJ2-1	NA	TRBV7-9	CASSLPQSYNEQFF	TGTGCCAGCAGCTTACCACAGTCCTACAATGAGCAGTTCTTC
NA	TRBJ1-6	NA	TRBV5-1	CASSWVFGSPNSPLHF	TGCGCCAGCAGCTGGGTGTTTGGGAGCCCCAATTCACCCCTCCACTTT
NA	TRBJ2-7	once	TRBV27	CASSLPGIRTQHEQYF	TGTGCCAGCAGTTTACCAGGGATACGTACACAACACGAGCAGTACTTC
NA	TRBJ2-7	NA	TRBV9	CAGSVGGGTYEQYF	TGTGCCGGCAGCGTAGGGGGTGGTACCTACGAGCAGTACTTC
TRBD2	TRBJ2-1	NA	TRBV5-1	CASSISSGKTYNEQFF	TGCGCCAGCAGCATCTCTAGCGGGAAAACGTACAATGAGCAGTTCTTC
TRBD1	TRBJ2-7	NA	TRBV18	CASSPVGGGQDRGFLLRVYEQYF	TGTGCCAGCTCACCAGTTGGAGGGGGCCAGGACAGGGGATTCCTGCTGAGGGTATACGAGCAGTACTTC
TRBD2	TRBJ2-7	NA	TRBV6-7	CASSYTPGAGGLHGQYF	TGTGCCAGCAGTTACACACCTGGAGCGGGGGGGCTCCACGGGCAGTACTTC
NA	TRBJ1-1	once	TRBV5-1	CASSQGPNTEAFF	TGCGCCAGCAGCCAAGGACCGAACACTGAAGCTTTCTTT
NA	TRBJ2-1	NA	TRBV9	CASSLGLTPNEQFF	TGTGCCAGCAGCTTGGGACTGACACCCAATGAGCAGTTCTTC